The clone carrying this T cell receptor beta chain was counted ten times or more. What it binds is unknown. Germline CDR1 SNHLY, CDR2 FYNNEI. The CDR3 spans 14 residues. Germline trimming cut 6 bases from V and 3 bases from J; bases unmatched to any gene: 8. PCR was performed a second time for roughly 6 to 12 cycles using a sample-barcoded 5' primer and a J-beta primer mix. A template-switch adaptor with 12 random nucleotides tagged each cDNA molecule. Every sample gave at least 2.5 million paired-end reads containing CDR3. TCRdb used MiXCR to reprocess the 5' RACE reads, holding one entry per CDR3 protein. Among fewer than 2,000,000 distinct CDR3 sequences listed, around 36% were seen once. The data are from a study of blood T cells in healthy people across ages. Whole-study results and caveats: Higher diversity and more naive CD4+ cells were features of long-lived donors, compared to aged donors. Older individuals had lower TCR beta diversity per million T cells (the decline was roughly linear).

V and J are TRBV2 and TRBJ2-7; 7 bases align to TRBD1. The source of this sequence is a woman between 25 and 40 years old in good health. The sample was blood. The CDR3 is CASSPGAGGYEQYF. Here the CDR3 DNA reads TGTGCCAGCAGCCCCGGGGCAGGGGGCTACGAGCAGTACTTC.